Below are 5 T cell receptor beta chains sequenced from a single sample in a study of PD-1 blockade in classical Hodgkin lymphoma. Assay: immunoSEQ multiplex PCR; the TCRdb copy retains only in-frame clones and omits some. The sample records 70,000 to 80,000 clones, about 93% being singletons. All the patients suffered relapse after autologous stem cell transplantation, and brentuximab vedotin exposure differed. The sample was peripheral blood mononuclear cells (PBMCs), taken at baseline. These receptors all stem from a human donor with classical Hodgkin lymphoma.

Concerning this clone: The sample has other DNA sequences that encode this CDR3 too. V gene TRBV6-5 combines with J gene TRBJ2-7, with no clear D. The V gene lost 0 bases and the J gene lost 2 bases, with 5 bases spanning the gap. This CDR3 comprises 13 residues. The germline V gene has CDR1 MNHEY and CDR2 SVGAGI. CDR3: CASSYSPTYEQYF. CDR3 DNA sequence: TGTGCCAGCAGTTACTCGCCCACCTACGAGCAGTACTTC.

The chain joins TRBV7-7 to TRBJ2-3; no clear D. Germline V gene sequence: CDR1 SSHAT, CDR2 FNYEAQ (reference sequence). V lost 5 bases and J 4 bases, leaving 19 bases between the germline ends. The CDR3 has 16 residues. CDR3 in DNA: TGTGCCAGCAGCCTATTAGGTGGTCGTGGATCAGATACGCAGTATTTT. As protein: CASSLLGGRGSDTQYF.

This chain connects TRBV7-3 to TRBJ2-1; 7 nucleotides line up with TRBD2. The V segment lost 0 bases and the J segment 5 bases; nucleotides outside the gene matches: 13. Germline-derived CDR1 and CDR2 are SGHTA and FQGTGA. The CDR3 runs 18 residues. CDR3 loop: CASSLTGVREHTHNEQFF. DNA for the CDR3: TGTGCCAGCAGCTTAACTGGCGTGCGGGAGCACACCCACAATGAGCAGTTCTTC.

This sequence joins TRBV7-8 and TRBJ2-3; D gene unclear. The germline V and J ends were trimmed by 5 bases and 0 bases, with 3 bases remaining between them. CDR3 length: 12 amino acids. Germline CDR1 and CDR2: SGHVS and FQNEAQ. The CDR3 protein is CASSASTDTQYF. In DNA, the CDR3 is TGTGCCAGCAGCGCTAGCACAGATACGCAGTATTTT.

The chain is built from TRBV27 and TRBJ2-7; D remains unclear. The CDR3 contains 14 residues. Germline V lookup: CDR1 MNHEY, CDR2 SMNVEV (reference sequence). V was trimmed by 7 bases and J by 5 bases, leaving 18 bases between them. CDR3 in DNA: TGTGCCAGCACCCCTTCCACCGCGGTCCACGAGCAGTACTTC. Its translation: CASTPSTAVHEQYF.